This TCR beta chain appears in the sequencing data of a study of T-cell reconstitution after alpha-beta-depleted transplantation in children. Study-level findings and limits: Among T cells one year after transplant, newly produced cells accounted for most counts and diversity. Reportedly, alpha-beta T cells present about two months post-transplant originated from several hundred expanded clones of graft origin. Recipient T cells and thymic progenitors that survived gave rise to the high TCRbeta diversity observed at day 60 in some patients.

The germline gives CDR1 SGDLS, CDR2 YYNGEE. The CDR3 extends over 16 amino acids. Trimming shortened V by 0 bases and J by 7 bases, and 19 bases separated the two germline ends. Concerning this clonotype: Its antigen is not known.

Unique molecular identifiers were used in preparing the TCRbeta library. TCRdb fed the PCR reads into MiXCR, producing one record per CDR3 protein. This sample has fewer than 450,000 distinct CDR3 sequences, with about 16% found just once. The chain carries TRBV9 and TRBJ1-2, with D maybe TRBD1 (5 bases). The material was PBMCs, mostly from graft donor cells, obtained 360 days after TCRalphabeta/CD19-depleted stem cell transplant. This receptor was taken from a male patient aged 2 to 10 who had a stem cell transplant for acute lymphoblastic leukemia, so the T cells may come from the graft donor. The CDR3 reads CASSVGNSGNHGGYTF. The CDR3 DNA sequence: TGTGCCAGCAGCGTAGGAAATTCAGGGAATCATGGTGGCTACACCTTC.